This is a list of T cell receptor beta chains from one sample in a study of CD8 T cells in ankylosing spondylitis. TCRdb processed the 5' RACE reads anew with MiXCR; each CDR3 protein has one entry. The table records around 250,000 distinct CDR3 sequences, about a sixth of them present only once. The material sequenced was blood, either unsorted or a sorted T cell fraction (not recorded which). Receptors were obtained from a male donor with ankylosing spondylitis or in good health (not recorded which). The CDR3 runs from the conserved cysteine through the conserved F or W. Each record gives: clone size, D gene, V gene, J gene, CDR3 length, CDR3 DNA, CDR3 protein. A D gene is named only where the DNA matches it firmly. Only some rows state a clone size, as once, few, many or a class for expanded clones.

size: .; D: TRBD2; V: TRBV6-5; J: TRBJ2-4; length: 16; DNA: TGTGCCAGCACTTTCTACCCGGGGAGCGGGGAAAACATTCAGTACTTC; CDR3: CASTFYPGSGENIQYF
size: few; D: .; V: TRBV20-1; J: TRBJ2-7; length: 12; DNA: TGCAGTGCTAGCCTCGGGGCCTACGAGCAGTACTTC; CDR3: CSASLGAYEQYF
size: few; D: TRBD2; V: TRBV12-3/TRBV12-4; J: TRBJ2-3; length: 14; DNA: TGTGCCAGCAGTATCGGGACTAGCCCAGATACGCAGTATTTT; CDR3: CASSIGTSPDTQYF
size: few; D: TRBD1; V: TRBV7-2; J: TRBJ2-5; length: 14; DNA: TGTGCCAGCAGCGGGTGGGACAGACAAGAGACCCAGTACTTC; CDR3: CASSGWDRQETQYF
size: many; D: TRBD2; V: TRBV29-1; J: TRBJ2-5; length: 14; DNA: TGCAGCGTTGTACTAGCGGGAACACAAGAGACCCAGTACTTC; CDR3: CSVVLAGTQETQYF
size: .; D: .; V: TRBV27; J: TRBJ1-1; length: 14; DNA: TGTGCCAGCAGTCTAAAATGGACAGTTCCTGAAGCTTTCTTT; CDR3: CASSLKWTVPEAFF
size: few; D: TRBD2; V: TRBV7-2; J: TRBJ2-5; length: 17; DNA: TGTGCCAGCAGCTTGTGGGTAGCGGGAGGGCCGAAAGAGACCCAGTACTTC; CDR3: CASSLWVAGGPKETQYF
size: .; D: .; V: TRBV6-5; J: TRBJ2-7; length: 14; DNA: TGTGCCAGCAGTTACTCCCAGGGTTCCTACGAGCAGTACTTC; CDR3: CASSYSQGSYEQYF
size: .; D: .; V: TRBV7-3; J: TRBJ2-3; length: 15; DNA: TGTGCCAGCAGCTTAAGGGAGGATCCCACAGATACGCAGTATTTT; CDR3: CASSLREDPTDTQYF
size: few; D: .; V: TRBV20-1; J: TRBJ2-1; length: 15; DNA: TGCAGTGCTAGAGATGGCAGGGCTGGACGGAATGAGCAGTTCTTC; CDR3: CSARDGRAGRNEQFF
size: .; D: .; V: TRBV20-1; J: TRBJ2-3; length: 14; DNA: TGCAGTGCCCCGCCGCAGGGGGGGATAGATACGCAGTATTTT; CDR3: CSAPPQGGIDTQYF
size: few; D: .; V: TRBV4-1; J: TRBJ2-6; length: 13; DNA: TGCGCCGCCAGGGGCGCTGGGGCCAACGTCCTGACTTTC; CDR3: CAARGAGANVLTF
size: .; D: .; V: TRBV6-1; J: TRBJ2-7; length: 14; DNA: TGTGCCAGCAGTGAACCACAGGACGGGTACGAGCAGTACTTC; CDR3: CASSEPQDGYEQYF
size: many; D: .; V: TRBV7-9; J: TRBJ1-1; length: 13; DNA: TGTGCCAGCAGCTCTGGGACGGCTACTGAAGCTTTCTTT; CDR3: CASSSGTATEAFF
size: .; D: .; V: TRBV3-1; J: TRBJ1-1; length: 14; DNA: TGTGCCAGCAGCCAAACCGGTGGGTGGACTGAAGCTTTCTTT; CDR3: CASSQTGGWTEAFF
size: .; D: .; V: TRBV2; J: TRBJ2-1; length: 15; DNA: TGTGCCAGCAGTGCAACCGGGACAACGTACAATGAGCAGTTCTTC; CDR3: CASSATGTTYNEQFF
size: few; D: .; V: TRBV12-3/TRBV12-4; J: TRBJ2-4; length: 14; DNA: TGTGCCAGCAGCCTGGACGGGGCCAAAAACATTCAGTACTTC; CDR3: CASSLDGAKNIQYF
size: .; D: .; V: TRBV12-3/TRBV12-4; J: TRBJ2-5; length: 14; DNA: TGTGCCAGCAGTTTATGGCGCTTCCAAGAGACCCAGTACTTC; CDR3: CASSLWRFQETQYF
size: few; D: TRBD1; V: TRBV6-1; J: TRBJ2-7; length: 15; DNA: TGTGCCAGCAGACCACGACAGGGATTGCTCTACGAGCAGTACTTC; CDR3: CASRPRQGLLYEQYF
size: .; D: .; V: TRBV7-8; J: TRBJ2-2; length: 17; DNA: TGTGCCAGCAGCCGACCCGCGGGGCAGCCGAACACCGGGGAGCTGTTTTTT; CDR3: CASSRPAGQPNTGELFF
size: many; D: .; V: TRBV6-5; J: TRBJ2-7; length: 15; DNA: TGTGCCAGCAGTTATGAGTGGACCCCTAACTACGAGCAGTACTTC; CDR3: CASSYEWTPNYEQYF
size: few; D: .; V: TRBV10-1; J: TRBJ2-5; length: 17; DNA: TGCGCCAGCAGTGAAGGGTATGGAGGGGGCGAAGAGGAGACCCAGTACTTC; CDR3: CASSEGYGGGEEETQYF
size: .; D: TRBD2; V: TRBV15; J: TRBJ2-3; length: 14; DNA: TGTGCCACCAGCAGCGGAGCGGGAGTGGATACGCAGTATTTT; CDR3: CATSSGAGVDTQYF
size: few; D: .; V: TRBV29-1; J: TRBJ1-2; length: 12; DNA: TGCAGCGTTGATGGGGCTAACTATGGCTACACCTTC; CDR3: CSVDGANYGYTF
size: .; D: .; V: TRBV11-3; J: TRBJ2-1; length: 16; DNA: TGTGCCAGCAGCCCCGGGACTTACAGCTCCTACAATGAGCAGTTCTTC; CDR3: CASSPGTYSSYNEQFF
size: many; D: TRBD2; V: TRBV4-2; J: TRBJ2-3; length: 15; DNA: TGTGCCAGCAGCCAAGGGACTAGTCCCACAGATACGCAGTATTTT; CDR3: CASSQGTSPTDTQYF
size: few; D: .; V: TRBV5-1; J: TRBJ2-7; length: 14; DNA: TGCGCCAGCAGCTTGGGCCTCTCCCCCTACGAGCAGTACTTC; CDR3: CASSLGLSPYEQYF
size: .; D: .; V: TRBV6-4; J: TRBJ2-1; length: 19; DNA: TGTGCCAGCACGGGTCGGGGGCGCTTAGCCCCTAGCTCCTACAATGAGCAGTTCTTC; CDR3: CASTGRGRLAPSSYNEQFF
size: .; D: .; V: TRBV21-1; J: TRBJ2-3; length: 16; DNA: TGTGCCAGCAGGCAGAACAGCGGGAGAGGGACAGATACGCAGTATTTT; CDR3: CASRQNSGRGTDTQYF
size: few; D: .; V: TRBV27; J: TRBJ1-2; length: 12; DNA: TGTGCCAGCAGATCCGGGGCGAGTGGCTACACCTTC; CDR3: CASRSGASGYTF
size: many; D: .; V: TRBV5-1; J: TRBJ2-7; length: 17; DNA: TGCGCCAGCAGCTTAGCCTCCTTAGGGACTTCGCCCTACGAGCAGTACTTC; CDR3: CASSLASLGTSPYEQYF
size: .; D: TRBD1; V: TRBV12-3/TRBV12-4; J: TRBJ2-7; length: 16; DNA: TGTGCCAGCAGTTCAACGGGACAGGGGATTAGGGACGAGCAGTACTTC; CDR3: CASSSTGQGIRDEQYF
size: .; D: .; V: TRBV4-1; J: TRBJ2-3; length: 13; DNA: TGCGCCAGCAGCCAAGATAGTCAAGATACGCAGTATTTT; CDR3: CASSQDSQDTQYF
size: .; D: .; V: TRBV6-1; J: TRBJ1-3; length: 15; DNA: TGTGCCAGCAGAACTACCGGGGATGAAGGAAACACCATATATTTT; CDR3: CASRTTGDEGNTIYF
size: .; D: .; V: TRBV5-1; J: TRBJ1-5; length: 13; DNA: TGCGCCAGCAGCGCTGGACAATCCGGTCCCCAGCATTTT; CDR3: CASSAGQSGPQHF
size: many; D: .; V: TRBV20-1; J: TRBJ1-5; length: 14; DNA: TGCAGTGCTAGACCTAGGGGTGAAAGTCAGCCCCAGCATTTT; CDR3: CSARPRGESQPQHF
size: many; D: TRBD2; V: TRBV27; J: TRBJ2-3; length: 19; DNA: TGTGCCAGCAGTTCCCCGGACCGGACTAGCGCCCCTAGTTTTGATACGCAGTATTTT; CDR3: CASSSPDRTSAPSFDTQYF
size: .; D: TRBD1; V: TRBV7-8; J: TRBJ2-1; length: 19; DNA: TGTGCCAGCAGCTTACAGGGTAGGGGAGGACAGGGCAGGATCTATGAGCAGTTCTTC; CDR3: CASSLQGRGGQGRIYEQFF
size: few; D: .; V: TRBV4-1; J: TRBJ1-4; length: 15; DNA: TGCGCCAGCAGCCAAGATTTGGGTTTGGATGAAAAACTGTTTTTT; CDR3: CASSQDLGLDEKLFF
size: few; D: TRBD1; V: TRBV9; J: TRBJ2-7; length: 14; DNA: TGTGCCAGCAGCGGGCGGACAGGGCACTACGAGCAGTACTTC; CDR3: CASSGRTGHYEQYF
size: once; D: .; V: TRBV7-6; J: TRBJ2-1; length: 14; DNA: TGTGCCAGCAGCCCCACGACTAGGGTGGATGAGCAGTTCTTC; CDR3: CASSPTTRVDEQFF
size: .; D: .; V: TRBV9; J: TRBJ2-6; length: 14; DNA: TGTGCCAGCAGCAAAGGGTCTGGGGCCAACGTCCTGACTTTC; CDR3: CASSKGSGANVLTF